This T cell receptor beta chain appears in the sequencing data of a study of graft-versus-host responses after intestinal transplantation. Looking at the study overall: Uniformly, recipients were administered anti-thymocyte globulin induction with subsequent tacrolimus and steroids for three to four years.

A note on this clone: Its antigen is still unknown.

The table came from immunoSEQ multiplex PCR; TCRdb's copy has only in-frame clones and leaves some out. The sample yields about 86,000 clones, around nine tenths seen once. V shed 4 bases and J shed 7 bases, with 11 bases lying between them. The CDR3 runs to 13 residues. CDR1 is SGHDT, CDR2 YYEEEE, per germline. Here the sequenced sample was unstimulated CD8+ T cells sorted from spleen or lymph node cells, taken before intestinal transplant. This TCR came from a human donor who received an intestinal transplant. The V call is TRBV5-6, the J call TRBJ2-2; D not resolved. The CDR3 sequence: CASSTPVSGELFF. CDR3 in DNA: TGTGCCAGCAGCACCCCCGTCAGCGGGGAGCTGTTTTTT.